Shown below are 21 T cell receptor delta chains from a single sample sequenced in a study of delta chains in infants with herpesvirus infections. TCR cDNA was made from PBMC RNA with gamma- and delta-chain-specific primers. TCRdb re-called the RT-PCR reads with CATT. The sample has 2,500 to 4,000 delta-chain clones, approximately 29% seen once. Here the sequenced sample was peripheral blood, taken at time point 3 of longitudinal follow-up. The source is a human donor who was a Ugandan infant, either HIV-exposed or HIV-unexposed (not recorded which).

Note on this clone: With a much larger clone just one base away, this may be a read error. This sample includes further DNA sequences coding for the same CDR3. The V gene is TRDV2, the J gene TRDJ3; 7 positions match TRDD3. CDR3 size: 18 residues. Germline trimming cut 0 bases from V and 0 bases from J; bases unmatched to any gene: 4. The germline V gene has CDR1 GEAIGNYY and CDR2 EKD. CDR3 sequence: CACDTGWGSSWDTRQMFF. In DNA, the CDR3 is TGTGCCTGTGACACCGGATGGGGGAGCTCCTGGGACACCCGACAGATGTTTTTC.

Only a few counts were recorded for this clone. The chain carries TRDV1 and TRDJ1; 8 nucleotides align to TRDD3. The V gene end was trimmed by 1 base and the J gene end by 0 bases; junction bases not matched to a gene: 16. Germline loops: CDR1 TSWWSYY, CDR2 QGS. The length of the CDR3 is 20 residues. The CDR3 DNA sequence: TGTGCTCTTGGGGAACCCCGGCCCGAGGCTGGGGGACCGTACACCGATAAACTCATCTTT. Protein: CALGEPRPEAGGPYTDKLIF.

By share, this clone ranks as large. Other DNA sequences of this sample code for an identical CDR3. The chain links TRDV2 to TRDJ2; tentative D call: TRDD3 (5 bases). The CDR3 runs 13 residues. The V end was cut by 0 bases, the J end by 4 bases, with 5 bases between. Germline V gives CDR1 GEAIGNYY, CDR2 EKD. The CDR3 sequence: CACDTWGTAQLFF. The CDR3 DNA follows: TGTGCCTGTGACACCTGGGGGACAGCACAACTCTTCTTT.

CDR3 residues: CALGELVLGDTRTDKLIF. As DNA, the CDR3 is TGTGCTCTTGGGGAACTGGTACTGGGGGATACGAGGACCGATAAACTCATCTTT. The J gene is TRDJ1, the V gene TRDV1; 13 positions agree with TRDD3. CDR1 is TSWWSYY, CDR2 QGS, per germline. The V gene end was trimmed by 0 bases and the J gene end by 2 bases; junction bases not matched to a gene: 6. CDR3 size: 18 residues.

The V and J genes are TRDV1 and TRDJ1; 10 bases are shared with TRDD3. Germline CDR1 is TSWWSYY and CDR2 is QGS. Unmatched junction bases numbered 11, after V lost 7 bases and J lost 3 bases. CDR3 length equals 16 residues. The CDR3 reads CALAILGDKGADKLIF. The CDR3 nucleotides are TGTGCTCTTGCCATCCTGGGGGATAAAGGCGCCGATAAACTCATCTTT.

The chain has TRDV1 and TRDJ1; D is perhaps TRDD3 (5 bases). Germline assignment: CDR1 TSWWSYY and CDR2 QGS. With 1 base removed from V and 7 bases from J, the gap between germline ends came to 22 bases. This CDR3 is 17 amino acids long. The CDR3 sequence: CALGEREEYEGPAKLIF. The CDR3 DNA reads TGTGCTCTTGGGGAACGCGAAGAATACGAGGGACCTGCTAAACTCATCTTT.

This chain connects TRDV1 to TRDJ1; TRDD3 agrees at 11 bases. In germline, CDR1 is TSWWSYY, CDR2 QGS. The CDR3 is made up of 26 amino acids. Unmatched junction bases numbered 32, after V lost 2 bases and J lost 0 bases. As DNA, the CDR3 is TGTGCTCTTGGGGAAAATTCGGTAGGCCTCCTACGTTTTTTGCTGGGGGATACCTTTTACACCGATAAACTCATCTTT. Amino acids: CALGENSVGLLRFLLGDTFYTDKLIF.

This clone was observed a handful of times. V gene TRDV2 combines with J gene TRDJ3; TRDD3 matches at 7 bases. Germline V gives CDR1 GEAIGNYY, CDR2 EKD. The V and J ends lost 1 base and 5 bases, in that order; junction bases with no gene match: 7. This CDR3 has 17 amino acids. The CDR3 here is CACDTYWGDRDTRQMFF. CDR3 bases: TGTGCCTGTGACACTTACTGGGGAGACCGGGACACCCGACAGATGTTTTTC.

CDR3 amino acids: CAPHHTGGNTDKLIF. CDR3 sequence (DNA): TGTGCCCCTCACCATACTGGGGGCAACACCGATAAACTCATCTTT. This chain connects TRDV3 to TRDJ1, with 8 bases lining up with TRDD3. Germline CDR1 TVYSNPD, CDR2 GDNSRS (reference sequence). V was clipped by 5 bases and J by 0 bases; unmatched bases: 11. The CDR3 consists of 15 residues.

This clone ranks as medium-sized. V gene TRDV2 combines with J gene TRDJ3, with 7 bases fitting TRDD3. J was trimmed by 0 bases and V by 0 bases; bases with no gene match: 10. The CDR3 extends over 20 amino acids. Germline CDR1 reads GEAIGNYY; CDR2 reads EKD. As DNA, the CDR3 is TGTGCCTGTGACACCCCCGGCCTCAGGGGATACTCCTGGGACACCCGACAGATGTTTTTC. It yields the protein CACDTPGLRGYSWDTRQMFF.

This clone has more than one count but fewer than ten. The rearrangement joins TRDV2 to TRDJ3, with 9 nucleotides matching TRDD3. V lost 0 bases and J lost 0; bases outside the gene matches: 5. Germline V CDR1 and CDR2: GEAIGNYY, EKD. The CDR3 covers 19 residues. The CDR3 reads CACDTWGIKSSWDTRQMFF. DNA for the CDR3: TGTGCCTGTGACACCTGGGGGATAAAAAGCTCCTGGGACACCCGACAGATGTTTTTC.

As for this clone: A read error may explain this, as a much larger clone is one base away. The chain carries TRDV3 and TRDJ1; 9 nucleotides agree with TRDD3. The CDR3 length is 18 residues. Germline V gene sequence: CDR1 TVYSNPD, CDR2 GDNSRS (reference sequence). DNA of the CDR3: TGTGCCTTTAGTGGGTTTCGGGTCTTCTGGGGGATTCCCGATCAACTCATCTTT. This gives the protein CAFSGFRVFWGIPDQLIF.

The rearrangement links TRDV1 to TRDJ1; TRDD2 is a possible D gene (6 bases). CDR3 length equals 19 residues. V lost 7 bases, J lost 3 bases, and 30 bases lay in between. Germline-derived CDR1 and CDR2 are TSWWSYY and QGS. The CDR3 protein is CALVLSYVRERGPSDKLIF. CDR3 sequence (DNA): TGTGCTCTTGTTCTCTCCTACGTGAGGGAGAGGGGGCCGTCCGATAAACTCATCTTT.

This sequence joins TRDV1 and TRDJ1; tentative D call: TRDD2 (8 bases). The CDR3 is made up of 20 amino acids. In germline, CDR1 is TSWWSYY, CDR2 QGS. Trimming removed 2 bases from V and 4 bases from J, with 29 bases in between. The CDR3 loop reads CALGEEVASYSPGGGDKLIF. For the CDR3, the DNA is TGTGCTCTTGGGGAAGAGGTGGCTTCCTACTCCCCTGGGGGTGGCGATAAACTCATCTTT.

In its sample, this clone ranks as medium-sized. The rearrangement uses TRDV2 and TRDJ2; 10 bases align to TRDD3. CDR1 is GEAIGNYY, CDR2 EKD, per germline. Germline trimming cut 3 bases from V and 4 bases from J; bases unmatched to any gene: 4. The length of the CDR3 is 15 residues. The CDR3 nucleotides read TGTGCCTGTGACGTACTGGGGGATTCGACAGCACAACTCTTCTTT. This sequence encodes CACDVLGDSTAQLFF.

This clone is medium-sized by share. A junction end diverges from the germline sequence, so it may reflect a read error. This rearrangement joins TRDV1 to TRDJ1; 12 bases fit TRDD3. The germline V gene encodes CDR1 TSWWSYY and CDR2 QGS. The CDR3 spans 16 residues. CDR3 sequence reads: CALAEIVLGDTGKLIF. As DNA, the CDR3 is TGTGCTCTCGCCGAAATCGTACTGGGGGATACCGGTAAACTCATCTTT.

This clone was detected only a few times. The chain links TRDV1 to TRDJ1; weak D call: TRDD2 (6 bases). The CDR3 spans 16 residues. CDR1 TSWWSYY and CDR2 QGS come from the germline V gene. With 1 base removed from V and 2 bases from J, the gap between germline ends came to 14 bases. The CDR3 loop is CALGEPPTASTDKLIF. CDR3 DNA sequence: TGTGCTCTTGGGGAACCTCCTACAGCGTCAACCGATAAACTCATCTTT.

Comment on this clone: The junction departs from germline at one end; a sequencing error may be responsible. The chain couples TRDV2 to TRDJ3, with TRDD3 identical over 11 bases. The CDR3 runs 18 residues. Germline lookup yields CDR1 GEAIGNYY and CDR2 EKD. The CDR3 DNA sequence: TGTGCCTGTGACACCTGGGGGATACGCTCCTGGGACACCCGACTGATGTTTTTC. This encodes CACDTWGIRSWDTRLMFF.

On this clone itself: The same CDR3 is also encoded by other DNA sequences in this sample. The chain recombines TRDV1 with TRDJ1; D gene ambiguous. V shed 1 base and J shed 5 bases, with 23 bases lying between them. This CDR3 has 18 amino acids. CDR1 is TSWWSYY, CDR2 QGS, per germline. This chain's CDR3 is CALGEPNLNKSPVDKLIF. The CDR3 DNA sequence: TGTGCTCTTGGGGAACCTAACTTAAACAAGTCCCCTGTTGATAAACTCATCTTT.

This clone counts as medium-sized. This CDR3 is CACDPLGDTLTAQLFF. CDR3 DNA: TGTGCCTGTGACCCCCTGGGGGATACTTTGACAGCACAACTCTTCTTT. The chain combines TRDV2 with TRDJ2; 10 bases fit TRDD3. The CDR3 has 16 amino acids. Germline V gene lookup returns CDR1 GEAIGNYY and CDR2 EKD. V gave up 3 bases and J gave up 0 bases; unmatched junction bases: 3.

The rearrangement joins TRDV1 to TRDJ1; 9 nucleotides match TRDD3. Trimming at V came to 4 bases and at J to 3 bases, leaving 21 bases not matched to a gene. CDR3 length: 20 amino acids. Germline CDR1 reads TSWWSYY; CDR2 reads QGS. The CDR3 spells CALGGPPNLGPGGYSDKLIF. In nucleotides, the CDR3 is TGTGCTCTTGGGGGACCTCCCAATTTGGGTCCCGGGGGATACTCCGATAAACTCATCTTT.